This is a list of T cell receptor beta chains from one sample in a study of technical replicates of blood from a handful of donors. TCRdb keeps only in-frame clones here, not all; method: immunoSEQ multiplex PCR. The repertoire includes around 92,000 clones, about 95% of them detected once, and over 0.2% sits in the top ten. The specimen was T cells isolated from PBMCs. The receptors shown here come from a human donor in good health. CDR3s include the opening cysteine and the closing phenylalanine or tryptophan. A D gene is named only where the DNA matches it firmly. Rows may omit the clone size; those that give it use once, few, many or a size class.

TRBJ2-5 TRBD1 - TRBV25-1 TGTGCCAGCAGTTCGGGACAGGGAAAGACCCAGTACTTC CASSSGQGKTQYF
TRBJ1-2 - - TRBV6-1 TGTGCCAGCAGTGAAGCGGCTGCGAGGTTAACTGGCTACACCTTC CASSEAAARLTGYTF
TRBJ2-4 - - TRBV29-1 TGCAGCGTGGGCCGGGAGTCAAACATTCAGTACTTC CSVGRESNIQYF
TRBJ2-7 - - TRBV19 TGTGCCAGCGCCCCGACAGGCTGGTCCTACGAGCAGTACTTC CASAPTGWSYEQYF
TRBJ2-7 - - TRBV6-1 TGTGCCAGCAGTGAAGTGCGAAGGGGCGAGCAGTACTTC CASSEVRRGEQYF
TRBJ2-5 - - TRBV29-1 TGCAGCGTACCCGATCAGGGTTTTGGAGAGACCCAGTACTTC CSVPDQGFGETQYF
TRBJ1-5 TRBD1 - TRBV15 TGTGCCACCAGAAGCGGACAGGGAAGCAATCAGCCCCAGCATTTT CATRSGQGSNQPQHF
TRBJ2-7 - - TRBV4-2 TGTGCCAGCAGCCACGGAACAGGTAACCCGTCCTACGAGCAGTACTTC CASSHGTGNPSYEQYF
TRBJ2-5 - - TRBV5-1 TGCGCCAGCAGCTTGCAGACGGGGGTTCAAGAGACCCAGTACTTC CASSLQTGVQETQYF
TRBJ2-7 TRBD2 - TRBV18 TGTGCCAGCTCTCCTTCGACTAGCGGGACGTCCTACGAGCAGTACTTC CASSPSTSGTSYEQYF
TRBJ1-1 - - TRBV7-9 TGTGCCAGCAGCCCCAGACGGGGGAACACTGAAGCTTTCTTT CASSPRRGNTEAFF
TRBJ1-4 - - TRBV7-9 TGTGCCAGCAGCTTAGACCTGCGGAAACTGTTTTTT CASSLDLRKLFF
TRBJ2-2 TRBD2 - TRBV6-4 TGTGCCAGCAGTGACTCTAGCGGGGGGGACACCGGGGAGCTGTTTTTT CASSDSSGGDTGELFF
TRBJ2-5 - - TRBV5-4 TGTGCCAGCAGCTTTTCACAGGGACAAGAGACCCAGTACTTC CASSFSQGQETQYF
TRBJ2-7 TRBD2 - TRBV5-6 TGTGCCTCAGGACTAGCAATTTCCTACGAGCAGTACTTC CASGLAISYEQYF
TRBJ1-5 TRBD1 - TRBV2 TGTGCCAGCAGTAGGGACAGGGACTATCAGCCCCAGCATTTT CASSRDRDYQPQHF
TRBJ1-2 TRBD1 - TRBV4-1 TGCGCCAGCAGCCAAACTATTCCGGGACAGGTTCTAGCTAACTATGGCTACACCTTC CASSQTIPGQVLANYGYTF
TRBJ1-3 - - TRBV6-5 TGTGCCAGCAGTTACTCAGGGGGAAGCTCTGGAAACACCATATATTTT CASSYSGGSSGNTIYF
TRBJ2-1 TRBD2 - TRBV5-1 TGCGCCAGCAGGGTGAGCGGGGACAATGAGCAGTTCTTC CASRVSGDNEQFF
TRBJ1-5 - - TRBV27 TGTGCCAGCAGGACACCAGGGCCGGTCGGGCCCCAGCATTTT CASRTPGPVGPQHF
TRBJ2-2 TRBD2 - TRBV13 TGTGCCAGCAGCCCCTCCCCTAGCGGGAGAGACACCGGGGAGCTGTTTTTT CASSPSPSGRDTGELFF
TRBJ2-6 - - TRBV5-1 TGCGCCAGCAGCGGGCTGGCCTCTGGGGCCAACGTCCTGACTTTC CASSGLASGANVLTF
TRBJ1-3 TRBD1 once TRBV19 TGTGCCAGCGGACAGGGGGACTCTGGAAACACCATATATTTT CASGQGDSGNTIYF
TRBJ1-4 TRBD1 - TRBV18 TGTGCCAGCTCACCACCGGGACAGGGGACTGAAAAACTGTTTTTT CASSPPGQGTEKLFF
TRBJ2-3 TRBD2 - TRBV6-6 TGTGCCAGCAGTTGGCTAGCGGTCACAGATACGCAGTATTTT CASSWLAVTDTQYF
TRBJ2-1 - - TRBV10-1 TGCGCCAGCAGTGAGTCTCGACTCCCCGGACTTAATGAGCAGTTCTTC CASSESRLPGLNEQFF
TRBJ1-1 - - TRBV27 TGTGCCAGCAGCTCCAGGGGCAACACTGAAGCTTTCTTT CASSSRGNTEAFF
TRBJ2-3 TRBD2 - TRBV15 TGTGCCACCTCCCAGGGCGGGGGGCCGACAGATACGCAGTATTTT CATSQGGGPTDTQYF
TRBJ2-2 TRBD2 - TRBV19 TGTGCCAGTAGTATCCGGACTAGCGGGAGTTCTCCCACCGGGGAGCTGTTTTTT CASSIRTSGSSPTGELFF
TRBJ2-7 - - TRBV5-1 TGCGCCAGCGCATTACCCTCCTCCTCGGGGGACGAGCAGTACTTC CASALPSSSGDEQYF
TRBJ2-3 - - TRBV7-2 TGTGCCAGCAGCGCTTCCCCCGGGGCAGATACGCAGTATTTT CASSASPGADTQYF
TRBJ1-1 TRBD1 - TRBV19 TGTGCCAGTAGTATCCGGCCAGGGGGGACTGAAGCTTTCTTT CASSIRPGGTEAFF
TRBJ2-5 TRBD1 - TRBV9 TGTGCCAGCAGCAAACAGGGGCAAGAGACCCAGTACTTC CASSKQGQETQYF
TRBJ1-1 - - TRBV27 TGTGCCAGCAGGCCCGGGTATTACACTGAAGCTTTCTTT CASRPGYYTEAFF
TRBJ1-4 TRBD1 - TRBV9 TGTGCCAGCAGCGCCCGGACAGGGGATGAAAAACTGTTTTTT CASSARTGDEKLFF
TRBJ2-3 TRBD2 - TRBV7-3 TGTGCCAGCAGCCAGGGACTAGCGGGGGGGCCAGATACGCAGTATTTT CASSQGLAGGPDTQYF
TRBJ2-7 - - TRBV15 TGTGCCACCAGCAGAGGCCCGGGGGACGAGCAGTACTTC CATSRGPGDEQYF
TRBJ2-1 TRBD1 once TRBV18 TGTGCCAGCTCACCGCGACAGGGCTACATAAATGAGCAGTTCTTC CASSPRQGYINEQFF
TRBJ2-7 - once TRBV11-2 TGTGCCAGCAGCTTAGTGGAGGGGTACGAGCAGTACTTC CASSLVEGYEQYF
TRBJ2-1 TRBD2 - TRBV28 TGTGCCAGCAGTGCTACTAGCGGGGGACGAAGTAATGAGCAGTTCTTC CASSATSGGRSNEQFF
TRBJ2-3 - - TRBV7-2 TGTGCCAGCAGCTCCCTCGGGGGGCGGGATACGCAGTATTTT CASSSLGGRDTQYF
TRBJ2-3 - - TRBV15 TGTGCCACCAGCATACTCGGACAGTTCCTCACAGATACGCAGTATTTT CATSILGQFLTDTQYF
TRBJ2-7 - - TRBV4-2 TGTGCCAGCAGCCATGACACAGGGTACTACGAGCAGTACTTC CASSHDTGYYEQYF
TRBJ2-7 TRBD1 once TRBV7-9 TGTGCCAGCAGCCCACGGTTCGGGACAGTCGATTACGAGCAGTACTTC CASSPRFGTVDYEQYF
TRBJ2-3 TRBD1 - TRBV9 TGTGCCAGCAGCGTGCCGGGACAGGGGCAGTATTTT CASSVPGQGQYF
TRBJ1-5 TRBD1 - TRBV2 TGTGCCAGCAGTGGGGGACAGGGGATTCAGCCCCAGCATTTT CASSGGQGIQPQHF
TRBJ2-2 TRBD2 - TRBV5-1 TGCGCCAGCAGCTTTGGGCTCAAGACTAGCGCAAACACCGGGGAGCTGTTTTTT CASSFGLKTSANTGELFF
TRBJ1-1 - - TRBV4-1 TGCGCCAGCAGAACTAACTTCGGCACTGAAGCTTTCTTT CASRTNFGTEAFF